What follows is one TCR beta chain and its context. Its specificity is unknown. V dropped 4 bases and J dropped 4; count of bases not matched to a gene: 9. Germline lookup yields CDR1 SGHAT and CDR2 FQNNGV. This CDR3 spans 15 amino acids. Unique molecular identifiers tagged the TCR beta cDNA libraries. Via MiXCR, TCRdb re-called the PCR reads, giving one row per CDR3 protein. The profile shows about 540,000 distinct CDR3 sequences, less than 40% of them singletons. The sample originates from a study of post-analysis software for immune sequencing data. Across the study: Relapsing-remitting, secondary progressive and progressive-relapsing courses of multiple sclerosis were included. General study points: Multiple sclerosis patients showed significantly lower normalized Chao1 diversity than controls did. In patients, TRBV5-6, TRBV5-1 and TRBV20-1 belonged to four or five TRBV segments found more frequently than in controls. By F measure, strong co-clustering occurred among samples prepared in the same batch.

Sequenced sample: blood. The TCR was taken from a girl under 18 with multiple sclerosis. This chain links TRBV11-2 with TRBJ1-2, with 7 nucleotides matching TRBD1. Here the CDR3 DNA reads TGTGCCAGCAGCTCAGATTCCGGGACAGTCTATGGCTACACCTTC. Its translation is CASSSDSGTVYGYTF.